This T cell receptor (beta chain) stems from a study of cytomegalovirus exposure and HLA in healthy donors. Here immunoSEQ multiplex PCR was the method, and the copy in TCRdb shows in-frame clones only, minus some. The sample includes about 250,000 clones, approximately 87% of them seen just once. Sequencing was performed on PBMCs. The TCR originated in a man between 18 and 29 years old in good health and CMV-seronegative.

The CDR3 DNA is TGTGCCAGCAGCCGAGGATACAGGGAGGGTAGCAATCAGCCCCAGCATTTT. Protein: CASSRGYREGSNQPQHF. V gene TRBV7-8 combines with J gene TRBJ1-5; perhaps TRBD1 as D (6 bases). The CDR3 is made up of 17 amino acids. Germline loops: CDR1 SGHVS, CDR2 FQNEAQ. The V end lost 5 bases, the J end lost 0 bases, and 17 bases lay between the germline ends.